The 14 T cell receptor beta chains in this list originate from one sample, sequenced in a study of tumor-infiltrating lymphocytes in primary liver carcinoma. Unsorted whole blood yielded the blood RNA, and germline DNA was also extracted. TCR beta cDNA was reverse-transcribed from 500 ng of total RNA. The reaction used a constant-region primer and ProtoScript II reverse transcriptase. Investigators got TCR beta libraries out of three nested multiplex PCR rounds, done with slightly modified ARM-PCR. The study ran its first two PCR rounds for roughly 9 cycles each, using TRBV1-TRBV30 forward primers and a C-beta reverse primer. TCRdb reprocessed the multiplex PCR reads with MiXCR, giving one entry per CDR3 protein. The repertoire holds about 180,000 distinct CDR3 sequences, with around 60% as singletons. What was sequenced was peripheral blood. These receptors were taken from a middle-aged man with primary liver carcinoma and hepatitis B virus infection.

J is TRBJ2-1 and V is TRBV5-6, with D tentatively TRBD1 (5 bases). The CDR3 runs 13 residues. Germline V CDR1 and CDR2: SGHDT, YYEEEE. V was shortened by 7 bases and J by 3 bases, with 11 bases between the two germline ends. CDR3 protein: CASSGRDYNEQFF. CDR3 in DNA: TGTGCCAGCTCTGGCAGGGACTACAATGAGCAGTTCTTC.

About this clonotype itself: A read error may explain this, as a much larger clone is one base away. V usage is TRBV11-2 and J usage is TRBJ2-5; 9 nucleotides agree with TRBD2. Germline CDR1 is SGHAT and CDR2 is FQNNGV. This CDR3 has 14 amino acids. After removal of 1 base from V and 6 bases from J, the junction contained 3 bases not matched to a gene. The CDR3 nucleotides read TGTGCCAGCAGCTTAGCGCGGGAGGGGAAGACCCAGTACTTC. Its translation is CASSLAREGKTQYF.

Points on this clonotype: A junction boundary mismatches the germline segment, possibly from a read error. This chain links TRBV11-1 with TRBJ2-3, with D unresolved. There are 13 residues in the CDR3. Per the germline V gene, CDR1 is SGHAT and CDR2 is FQDESV (reference sequence). The CDR3 DNA sequence: TGTGCCAGCAGCCCGTCGACCGAAGATAAGCAGTATTTT. Translating it yields CASSPSTEDKQYF.

Regarding this clonotype: A junction end diverges from the germline sequence, so it may reflect a read error. The rearrangement uses TRBV11-2 and TRBJ2-1; unclear D gene. Germline assignment: CDR1 SGHAT and CDR2 FQNNGV. There are 14 residues in the CDR3. The CDR3 DNA is TGTGCCAGCCGCTTAGATAGGTGGGCGGATGAGCAGTTCTTC. This sequence encodes CASRLDRWADEQFF.

This clonotype has a handful of counts. The gene calls are TRBV4-1 and TRBJ2-1; TRBD2 agrees at 11 bases. Germline assignment: CDR1 MGHRA and CDR2 YSYEKL. Trimming cost V 0 bases and J 4 bases; bases outside gene matches: 11. The CDR3 runs to 19 residues. The CDR3 region is CASSQDRGTSGLLYNEQFF. The CDR3 DNA sequence: TGCGCCAGCAGCCAAGATAGGGGGACTAGCGGTCTTCTATACAATGAGCAGTTCTTC.

V usage is TRBV5-5 and J usage is TRBJ2-1; maybe TRBD1 (6 bases). Germline V gives CDR1 SGHKS, CDR2 YYEKEE (reference sequence). The CDR3 consists of 15 residues. V lost 1 base and J 2 bases, leaving 10 bases between the germline ends. The CDR3 region is CASSLSGTTYNEQFF. In DNA form, the CDR3 reads TGTGCCAGCAGCTTGTCCGGGACAACCTACAATGAGCAGTTCTTC.

The chain combines TRBV6-2 or TRBV6-3 with TRBJ2-7, with TRBD1 matching 7 bases. Germline V CDR1 and CDR2: MNHEY, SVGEGT. V lost 7 bases and J lost 3; bases outside the gene matches: 9. The CDR3 length is 14 residues. Here the CDR3 reads CASTRDSTIYEQYF. CDR3 coding DNA: TGTGCCAGCACCAGGGACAGCACCATCTACGAGCAGTACTTC.

This clonotype has just one count. In this CDR3 the conserved last residue, phenylalanine or tryptophan, is missing, so a read error is likely. Because the CDR3's place on the DNA is in doubt, the DNA is left out and the CDR3 is given as listed by TCRdb. The chain couples TRBV6-5 to TRBJ2-5. Germline CDR1 MNHEY, CDR2 SVGAGI. From its first to its last residue, the CDR3 has 14 amino acids. The CDR3: CASNYSRVRETRYP.

This clonotype has only one observation. V gene TRBV11-2 combines with J gene TRBJ2-3; D is ambiguous. This CDR3 comprises 16 residues. Trimming took 2 bases from V and 7 from J, leaving 19 bases between them. Germline V gives CDR1 SGHAT, CDR2 FQNNGV. DNA for the CDR3: TGTGCCAGCAGCTTAATCCGGTCGACCCACATATATACGCAGTATTTT. It is translated as CASSLIRSTHIYTQYF. Together with reference TRBV11-2 and TRBJ2-3, the CDR3 gives the full variable domain: EAGVAQSPRYKIIEKRQSVAFWCNPISGHATLYWYQQILGQGPKLLIQFQNNGVVDDSQLPKDRFSAERLKGVDSTLKIQPAKLEDSAVYLCASSLIRSTHIYTQYFGPGTRLTVL.

CDR3 nucleotides: TGCGCCAGCAGCCCATCAAACGATAGCCTTCCGAGGGAGCAGTACTTC. This sequence encodes CASSPSNDSLPREQYF. This sequence joins TRBV4-1 and TRBJ2-7, with D hard to call. V lost 4 bases and J 7 bases, leaving 23 bases between the germline ends. This CDR3 contains 16 residues. Germline V gene sequence: CDR1 MGHRA, CDR2 YSYEKL.

This sequence joins TRBV4-3 and TRBJ2-3, with no clear D. V lost 4 bases to trimming and J lost 4 bases, with 12 bases between them. CDR3 length equals 14 residues. CDR1 and CDR2 (germline): LGHNA, YSLEER. CDR3 in DNA: TGCGCCAGCAGCCCGACATTTACGGCAGATACGCAGTATTTT. This translates into CASSPTFTADTQYF.

The chain combines TRBV10-3 with TRBJ2-7; 14 nucleotides align to TRBD2. CDR3 size: 14 residues. Germline values: CDR1 ENHRY, CDR2 SYGVKD. CDR3 bases: TGTGCAGTCAGTGGGACTAGCGGGAGTGCCGAGCAGTACTTC. Translating it yields CAVSGTSGSAEQYF.

The V call is TRBV11-3, the J call TRBJ2-2; D call uncertain. Trimming pared 0 bases from V and 9 bases from J, leaving 8 bases between. The CDR3 sequence is 13 residues long. Germline values: CDR1 SGHNT, CDR2 YENEEA. Here the CDR3 DNA reads TGTGCCAGCAGCTTAGAGAGCGAGAGGGAGCTGTTTTTT. Amino acids: CASSLESERELFF. Drawing the rest from reference TRBV11-3 and TRBJ2-2, the complete variable domain is EAGVVQSPRYKIIEKKQPVAFWCNPISGHNTLYWYLQNLGQGPELLIRYENEEAVDDSQLPKDRFSAERLKGVDSTLKIQPAELGDSAVYLCASSLESERELFFGEGSRLTVL.

This clonotype appeared a few times. A much larger clone is a single base away; this may be a read error. The J gene is TRBJ2-3, the V gene TRBV11-1; 9 nucleotides align to TRBD2. V shed 5 bases and J 5 bases; nucleotides not matched to a gene: 11. CDR3 length: 16 amino acids. Germline CDR1 is SGHAT and CDR2 is FQDESV (reference sequence). CDR3 region: CASSPGVAGAGDTQYF. The CDR3 DNA sequence: TGTGCCAGCAGCCCGGGGGTAGCGGGAGCAGGAGATACGCAGTATTTT.